This TCR beta chain was sequenced during a study of T cell responses to AZD1222 COVID-19 vaccine. Assay: immunoSEQ multiplex PCR; the TCRdb copy retains only in-frame clones and omits some. The data hold about 160,000 clones, with approximately 90% observed a single time. CDR3 length equals 12 residues. Unmatched junction bases numbered 5, after V lost 5 bases and J lost 10 bases. Germline-derived CDR1 and CDR2 are LNHDA and SQIVND (reference sequence). The chain is built from TRBV19 and TRBJ2-1; 7 nucleotides align to TRBD2. Material: peripheral blood, obtained on day 0 of MenACWY control vaccination. This TCR was recovered from an adult in good health. CDR3 sequence reads: CASSAGLREQFF. Written as DNA, the CDR3 is TGTGCCAGTAGTGCGGGACTACGGGAGCAGTTCTTC.